This TCR beta chain was captured by sequencing in a study of human T cells and chemical hapten exposure. TCRdb fed the RACE reads into MiXCR, producing one record per CDR3 protein. Seen here are 380,000 or so distinct CDR3 sequences, 5.5% observed once, and the top ten hold around 8%. With 3 bases clipped from V and 5 bases from J, the junction kept 9 bases outside the gene matches. Looked up from germline, CDR1 is SNHLY and CDR2 is FYNNEI. This CDR3 is 16 amino acids long. Sample time point: pre-sensitization, week 0. Sample treatment: therapeutic diphenylcyclopropenone sensitization with weekly scalp DPC. This clonotype was counted only a few times.

The source of this sequence is a woman between 18 and 29 years old with alopecia areata. Some clones in this sample may be carry-over from other donors' samples. The source was whole blood, collected in connection with sensitization to the hapten diphenylcyclopropenone (DPC). V gene TRBV2 combines with J gene TRBJ2-1; the match to TRBD2 covers 8 bases. The DNA for the CDR3 is TGTGCCAGCAGTGAGATAACTAGCGGTCCTGACAATGAGCAGTTCTTC. This gives the protein CASSEITSGPDNEQFF. Combining the CDR3 with reference TRBV2 and TRBJ2-1 gives the whole variable domain EPEVTQTPSHQVTQMGQEVILRCVPISNHLYFYWYRQILGQKVEFLVSFYNNEISEKSEIFDDQFSVERPDGSNFTLKIRSTKLEDSAMYFCASSEITSGPDNEQFFGPGTRLTVL.